The 22 T cell receptor beta chains below all came from one sample that was sequenced in a study of B cell selection in AIRE deficiency (dated by TCRdb to the late 2010s). Conventional CD4 T cells were sorted as cells that were CD4+CD127+. Library generation was performed with the immunoSEQ multiplex PCR assay. What TCRdb holds here is the immuneACCESS table cut down to in-frame rearrangements. Part of the clones is not present; checked against another copy, under half of the missing clones reflect an unresolved V gene, and the others are unexplained. This sample has about 25,000 clones in its table, and about 95% of those were observed once. The biggest ten clones account for approximately 0.25% of the sample. The sequenced sample was CD4+CD127+ conventional T cells sorted from PBMCs. These receptors all stem from a human donor in good health.

The chain joins TRBV5-6 to TRBJ2-7; 10 bases are a match to TRBD2. CDR3 length: 14 residues. Germline loops: CDR1 SGHDT, CDR2 YYEEEE. V dropped 1 base and J dropped 2; count of bases not matched to a gene: 0. The CDR3 DNA reads as TGTGCCAGCAGCTTGAGCGGGAGGGCCTACGAGCAGTACTTC. Amino acid sequence: CASSLSGRAYEQYF.

The chain's CDR3 is CASSFGTSAYNEQFF. The CDR3 nucleotides are TGTGCCAGCAGTTTCGGGACTAGCGCTTACAATGAGCAGTTCTTC. J is TRBJ2-1 and V is TRBV11-2; 10 bases are a match to TRBD2. J lost 4 bases, V lost 6 bases, and 6 bases had no gene match. The length of the CDR3 is 15 residues. The germline V gene encodes CDR1 SGHAT and CDR2 FQNNGV.

This chain links TRBV6-6 with TRBJ1-5; D call uncertain. The CDR3 covers 15 residues. Germline V CDR1 and CDR2: MNHNY, SVGAGI (reference sequence). Trimming stripped 5 bases from V and 1 base from J, with 12 bases between. The CDR3 protein is CASSRPSSSNQPQHF. In DNA, the CDR3 is TGTGCCAGCAGTCGCCCGTCATCCAGCAATCAGCCCCAGCATTTT.

CDR3 DNA: TGCGCCAGCAGCCAAACCAGCCTTGACAGGGGGAGGGTCAACACTGAAGCTTTCTTT. Its protein is CASSQTSLDRGRVNTEAFF. The chain links TRBV4-1 to TRBJ1-1; TRBD1 matches 9 bases. V shed 2 bases, J shed 2 bases, and the junction held 15 bases outside the gene matches. This CDR3 comprises 19 residues. The germline CDR1 and CDR2 sequences are MGHRA and YSYEKL.

The chain joins TRBV4-1 to TRBJ1-1, with 8 bases matching TRBD1. The V segment lost 5 bases and the J segment 0 bases; nucleotides outside the gene matches: 17. The germline V gene encodes CDR1 MGHRA and CDR2 YSYEKL. CDR3 length: 19 amino acids. The DNA for the CDR3 is TGCGCCAGCAGCTCCAAGAGGATAAGGTCGGGACAGGTGAACACTGAAGCTTTCTTT. This codes for CASSSKRIRSGQVNTEAFF.

V and J are TRBV7-9 and TRBJ2-7; TRBD2 aligns across 7 bases. CDR3 size: 13 residues. CDR1 SEHNR and CDR2 FQNEAQ come from the germline V gene (reference sequence). Germline trimming cut 5 bases from V and 7 bases from J; bases unmatched to any gene: 8. The DNA for the CDR3 is TGTGCCAGCAGCCCAAGGACTAGTGGTGAGCAGTACTTC. It encodes CASSPRTSGEQYF.

The chain couples TRBV6-1 to TRBJ2-3, with a tentative D call TRBD1 (5 bases). Trimming removed 1 base at V and 6 bases at J, with 11 bases between. Germline V gene lookup returns CDR1 MNHNS and CDR2 SASEGT. This CDR3 spans 14 amino acids. The CDR3 DNA reads TGTGCCAGCAGTGAAGGCCCAGGGTTGGATACGCAGTATTTT. Translating gives CASSEGPGLDTQYF.

This clone was recorded once. The CDR3 protein is CASSQEMTGDTQYF. CDR3 in DNA: TGTGCCAGCAGCCAAGAGATGACGGGAGATACGCAGTATTTT. This chain connects TRBV14 to TRBJ2-3; D call uncertain. Germline-derived CDR1 and CDR2 are SGHDN and FVKESK. V was shortened by 0 bases and J by 5 bases, with 9 bases between the two germline ends. The CDR3 covers 14 residues. Drawing the rest from reference TRBV14 and TRBJ2-3, the complete variable domain is EAGVTQFPSHSVIEKGQTVTLRCDPISGHDNLYWYRRVMGKEIKFLLHFVKESKQDESGMPNNRFLAERTGGTYSTLKVQPAELEDSGVYFCASSQEMTGDTQYFGPGTRLTVL.

This sequence joins TRBV4-2 and TRBJ1-2, with a possible D match to TRBD1 (5 bases). Looked up from germline, CDR1 is LGHNA and CDR2 is YNFKEQ. V lost 3 bases, J lost 0 bases, and 11 bases lay in between. This CDR3 is 15 amino acids long. CDR3 sequence (DNA): TGTGCCAGCAGCCAGGATGACAGAGCTAACTATGGCTACACCTTC. This codes for CASSQDDRANYGYTF.

The chain combines TRBV6-5 with TRBJ2-3, with unresolved D. The CDR3 consists of 14 residues. The germline V and J ends were trimmed by 6 bases and 0 bases, with 10 bases remaining between them. In germline, CDR1 is MNHEY, CDR2 SVGAGI. CDR3 protein: CASRDGLSTDTQYF. The CDR3 DNA reads TGTGCCAGCAGGGACGGCCTAAGCACAGATACGCAGTATTTT.

This chain uses TRBV13 with TRBJ1-6; D call uncertain. The germline gives CDR1 PRHDT, CDR2 FYEKMQ (reference sequence). CDR3 length: 14 residues. V shed 2 bases and J shed 8 bases, with 10 bases lying between them. CDR3 residues: CASSLLPGDSPLHF. The CDR3 region has the DNA TGTGCCAGCAGCTTATTACCTGGGGATTCACCCCTCCACTTT. The variable domain in full, completed from reference TRBV13 and TRBJ1-6, reads AAGVIQSPRHLIKEKRETATLKCYPIPRHDTVYWYQQGPGQDPQFLISFYEKMQSDKGSIPDRFSAQQFSDYHSELNMSSLELGDSALYFCASSLLPGDSPLHFGNGTRLTVT.

This chain joins TRBV7-2 and TRBJ2-7; D unclear. This CDR3 has 16 amino acids. CDR1 and CDR2 (germline): SGHTA, FQGNSA. The germline V and J ends were trimmed by 6 bases and 0 bases, with 18 bases remaining between them. The CDR3 spells CASRELPDVRSYEQYF. DNA for the CDR3: TGTGCCAGCAGGGAGTTACCGGACGTGCGCTCCTACGAGCAGTACTTC.

The chain joins TRBV6-6 to TRBJ1-6; the D is unclear. This CDR3 comprises 13 residues. The V end was cut by 2 bases, the J end by 5 bases, with 4 bases between. Germline V CDR1 and CDR2: MNHNY, SVGAGI (reference sequence). This chain's CDR3 is CASSYEDNSPLHF. As DNA, the CDR3 is TGTGCCAGCAGTTACGAGGATAATTCACCCCTCCACTTT.

This chain links TRBV18 with TRBJ1-6; TRBD1 aligns across 8 bases. J was trimmed by 8 bases and V by 4 bases; bases with no gene match: 4. Germline V CDR1 and CDR2: KGHSH, LQKENI. The CDR3 has 14 amino acids. As DNA, the CDR3 is TGTGCCAGCTCACACACGACAGGGGATTCACCCCTCCACTTT. Protein product: CASSHTTGDSPLHF. The whole variable domain, filled in from reference TRBV18 and TRBJ1-6, reads NAGVMQNPRHLVRRRGQEARLRCSPMKGHSHVYWYRQLPEEGLKFMVYLQKENIIDESGMPKERFSAEFPKEGPSILRIQQVVRGDSAAYFCASSHTTGDSPLHFGNGTRLTVT.

The chain has TRBV18 and TRBJ2-2; D is possibly TRBD1 or TRBD2 (5 bases each). V lost 3 bases and J 0 bases, leaving 11 bases between the germline ends. From germline, CDR1 is KGHSH and CDR2 LQKENI. The CDR3 totals 16 residues. The CDR3 bases are TGTGCCAGCTCACCTCCCGGGACGTCGAACACCGGGGAGCTGTTTTTT. Protein: CASSPPGTSNTGELFF.

A single count supports this clone. The CDR3 DNA is TGTGCCAGCAGCGTAACCGGACAGAGCAATGAAAAACTGTTTTTT. Protein: CASSVTGQSNEKLFF. This rearrangement joins TRBV9 to TRBJ1-4; a weak D match, TRBD1 (6 bases). The germline CDR1 and CDR2 sequences are SGDLS and YYNGEE. The V end was cut by 1 base, the J end by 5 bases, with 12 bases between. This CDR3 is built from 15 residues.

The V call is TRBV10-3, the J call TRBJ1-4; TRBD1 is a possible D gene (5 bases). The CDR3 has 16 amino acids. CDR1 and CDR2 (germline): ENHRY, SYGVKD. The V end lost 2 bases, the J end lost 3 bases, and 13 bases lay between the germline ends. CDR3 in DNA: TGTGCCATCAGTGAGCGGGGGAACGCAGCTAATGAAAAACTGTTTTTT. Residues: CAISERGNAANEKLFF.

The chain couples TRBV19 to TRBJ1-2; no definite D call. The germline gives CDR1 LNHDA, CDR2 SQIVND (reference sequence). V was shortened by 4 bases and J by 2 bases, with 8 bases between the two germline ends. The CDR3 length is 13 residues. CDR3 nucleotide sequence: TGTGCCAGTAGTAATCTAGGCAACTATGGCTACACCTTC. Residues: CASSNLGNYGYTF.

This chain connects TRBV27 to TRBJ1-2, with D tentatively TRBD1 (5 bases). V shed 7 bases and J shed 4 bases, with 10 bases lying between them. Germline V lookup: CDR1 MNHEY, CDR2 SMNVEV (reference sequence). The CDR3 covers 12 residues. CDR3 region: CASKGIVYGYTF. In nucleotides, the CDR3 is TGTGCCAGCAAGGGGATAGTCTATGGCTACACCTTC.

This chain links TRBV6-5 with TRBJ2-7, with 7 nucleotides matching TRBD2. CDR3 length: 15 amino acids. Trimming cost V 2 bases and J 7 bases; bases outside gene matches: 11. In germline, CDR1 is MNHEY, CDR2 SVGAGI. This CDR3 is CASSYASGIPREQYF. CDR3 DNA sequence: TGTGCCAGCAGTTACGCCAGCGGGATCCCCCGGGAGCAGTACTTC.

The CDR3 protein is CASSADSNQPQHF. CDR3 bases: TGTGCCAGCAGTGCAGATAGCAATCAGCCCCAGCATTTT. The chain joins TRBV2 to TRBJ1-5; no clear D. CDR3 length: 13 amino acids. The V gene lost 4 bases and the J gene lost 0 bases, with 4 bases spanning the gap. The germline V gene encodes CDR1 SNHLY and CDR2 FYNNEI. Complete variable domain (other parts from reference TRBV2 and TRBJ1-5): EPEVTQTPSHQVTQMGQEVILRCVPISNHLYFYWYRQILGQKVEFLVSFYNNEISEKSEIFDDQFSVERPDGSNFTLKIRSTKLEDSAMYFCASSADSNQPQHFGDGTRLSIL.

Only one count was recorded for this clone. The V gene is TRBV10-3, the J gene TRBJ2-5; no firm D call. CDR1 is ENHRY, CDR2 SYGVKD, per germline. This CDR3 has 11 amino acids. V lost 3 bases, J lost 5 bases, and 4 bases lay in between. The CDR3 DNA follows: TGTGCCATCAGTGATGGGGAGACCCAGTACTTC. Its protein product is CAISDGETQYF.